This TCR beta chain originates from a study of T cell responses to AZD1222 COVID-19 vaccine (dated by TCRdb to the early 2020s). Study-level background: AZD1222 recipients with second doses at about 4 weeks or about 12 weeks were pooled, because spike-specific TCR depth and breadth did not differ between schedules. TCR sequencing was performed for 233 trial participants, of whom approximately 200 were given two doses of AZD1222 and around 25 were given two doses of MenACWY control vaccine. Trial participants were enrolled into age subgroups of 18-55, 56-69 and 70-plus years, which contained 148, 28 and 57 TCR-sequenced participants, respectively.

With respect to this clone: Its recognized antigen is unknown. No base quality values were provided; no much bigger clone lies one nucleotide off.

The CDR3 regions of human TCRbeta chains were analyzed by immunosequencing. In the paper's pipeline: Repertoire TCRs were checked for matches against a reference library of SARS-CoV-2-specific TCRs that had been generated using the MIRA antigen-specificity platform. Breadth meant the fraction of unique TCRs that were SARS-CoV-2-associated, whereas depth meant the fraction of total T cells that were SARS-CoV-2-associated. Using the MIRA data, each spike-specific TCR was assigned both to the spike region to which the TCR was reactive and to a CD4 or CD8 class. Log10-transformed breadth and depth values were compared by one-way ANOVA with Sidak's multiple comparisons tests. TCRdb mirrors the immuneACCESS table, restricted to in-frame sequences. Some clones are absent from its copies; in checked studies, under half trace to an unresolved V gene, and the reason for the others is unknown. Clone size and V and J calls were adopted from that table, with D and trimming inferred from the DNA. This sample gives roughly 120,000 clones in total; 70% to 90% of them show up just once. Of the sample, approximately 1.5% falls within the top ten clones.

Paper-wide results and their limitations: The 56-69-year group was small, and its depth increase did not reach significance, likely because of low power. Participants were mostly white British, with more females than males. The authors suggested clonal diversity may have been underestimated. Nearly half of unique spike-specific TCRs reportedly recognized epitopes outside regions mutated in the B.1.351 and B.1.1.7 variants. CD4 TCRs associated with the vaccine covered the entire spike protein, and the dominant responses were in regions 160-218 and 743-854. Only five to seven AZD1222 recipients were SARS-CoV-2 seropositive at baseline, limiting conclusions about previously exposed vaccinees. A significant rise in spike-specific TCR breadth and depth was observed after two AZD1222 doses relative to day 0 and relative to MenACWY recipients. Because no samples from the day 14 peak response were available, repertoires could be characterized only after the peak T cell response.

This specimen's time point label, per the study, means: baseline before first vaccination. Vaccinee samples came from UK trials COV001 and COV002, including a single-blind randomized controlled phase 2/3 trial of AZD1222 (ChAdOx1 nCoV-19) in healthy adults. For TCRbeta chain sequencing, PBMC samples from trial participants were taken at day 0 and at day 28 after the second dose. Sequences were derived from peripheral blood, sampled on day 0 of AZD1222 vaccination. The sequence derives from an adult in good health.

The nucleotides are TGTGCCTGGAACAGGAGGGGACTATATAATTCACCCCTCCACTTT. Its translation reads: CAWNRRGLYNSPLHF. The rearrangement combines TRBV30 with TRBJ1-6; a tentative D match to TRBD1 spans 5 bases. V is pared back by 4 bases and J by 4 bases, with 14 bases lying between the germline termini. In the germline V gene (reference sequence), CDR1 corresponds to GTSNPN and CDR2 to SVGIG. The CDR3 holds 15 amino acids from the cysteine to the phenylalanine. The entry retains the CDR3 DNA only, 45 bases that are in frame from base 1.